The rows below give T cell receptor beta chains drawn from one sample of a study of technical replicates of blood from several donors. Clones were sequenced by immunoSEQ multiplex PCR, and TCRdb holds only the in-frame ones, with some missing. Found here are just under 100,000 clones, 95% of them singletons; the top ten hold around 0.21%. The material sequenced was T cells isolated from PBMCs. Every receptor here comes from a human donor in good health. The CDR3 runs from the conserved cysteine through the conserved F or W. Fields, in order: D gene, J gene, V gene, clone size, CDR3 DNA, CDR3 protein. The D gene is left open where the match is weak. Size tells how often a clone was seen (once, few, many) or the class of an expanded clone, and some rows leave it out.

d_call: TRBD1; j_call: TRBJ2-5; v_call: TRBV7-3; clone_size: NA; cdr3_nt: TGTGCCAGCAGCTCGGGACAGCCCCAAGAGACCCAGTACTTC; cdr3_aa: CASSSGQPQETQYF
d_call: TRBD1; j_call: TRBJ1-1; v_call: TRBV7-9; clone_size: NA; cdr3_nt: TGTGCCAGCAGCTTAAGGACAGGGGGCTGGGAAGACACTGAAGCTTTCTTT; cdr3_aa: CASSLRTGGWEDTEAFF
d_call: NA; j_call: TRBJ1-1; v_call: TRBV5-1; clone_size: NA; cdr3_nt: TGCGCCAGCAGCTTGGCGACCAACAGGAGGGCGAACACTGAAGCTTTCTTT; cdr3_aa: CASSLATNRRANTEAFF
d_call: NA; j_call: TRBJ1-1; v_call: TRBV7-9; clone_size: NA; cdr3_nt: TGTGCCAGCAGCTACCAGGGAAGAACCTCCGACAGCACTGAAGCTTTCTTT; cdr3_aa: CASSYQGRTSDSTEAFF
d_call: NA; j_call: TRBJ2-7; v_call: TRBV11-2; clone_size: NA; cdr3_nt: TGTGCCAGCAGCGCGAGGGCCCCCCACGGCGACTACGAGCAGTACTTC; cdr3_aa: CASSARAPHGDYEQYF
d_call: NA; j_call: TRBJ2-1; v_call: TRBV15; clone_size: NA; cdr3_nt: TGTGCCACCAGCAGAGATCTAGGCGATGAGCAGTTCTTC; cdr3_aa: CATSRDLGDEQFF
d_call: NA; j_call: TRBJ2-1; v_call: TRBV12-2; clone_size: NA; cdr3_nt: TGTGCAAGTCGCGTATCCCTCCCGCACGAAGCTGCCCCCGCGGGGGACGAATACAATGAGCAGTTCTTC; cdr3_aa: CASRVSLPHEAAPAGDEYNEQFF
d_call: TRBD1; j_call: TRBJ2-7; v_call: TRBV9; clone_size: NA; cdr3_nt: TGTGCCAGCAGCGCTACCGGGACAGGGAACTACGAGCAGTACTTC; cdr3_aa: CASSATGTGNYEQYF
d_call: TRBD2; j_call: TRBJ2-1; v_call: TRBV5-1; clone_size: NA; cdr3_nt: TGCGCCAGCCGAGGGGGTGGTAGCGGGGGGGCCGCCTCCTACAATGAGCAGTTCTTC; cdr3_aa: CASRGGGSGGAASYNEQFF
d_call: TRBD2; j_call: TRBJ2-1; v_call: TRBV27; clone_size: NA; cdr3_nt: TGTGCCAGCAACTTTCTAGCGGGGGGGTACAATGAGCAGTTCTTC; cdr3_aa: CASNFLAGGYNEQFF
d_call: NA; j_call: TRBJ1-5; v_call: TRBV9; clone_size: NA; cdr3_nt: TGTGCCAGCAGTTCCGGCACAGACAATCAGCCCCAGCATTTT; cdr3_aa: CASSSGTDNQPQHF
d_call: TRBD2; j_call: TRBJ2-2; v_call: TRBV5-1; clone_size: once; cdr3_nt: TGCGCCAGCAGCTTGGTAGCGGGAGCGGGCACCGGGGAGCTGTTTTTT; cdr3_aa: CASSLVAGAGTGELFF
d_call: TRBD1; j_call: TRBJ2-7; v_call: TRBV29-1; clone_size: NA; cdr3_nt: TGCAGCGTTGACTCACGACAGGGCGCCTACGAGCAGTACTTC; cdr3_aa: CSVDSRQGAYEQYF
d_call: TRBD1; j_call: TRBJ1-2; v_call: TRBV5-1; clone_size: NA; cdr3_nt: TGCGCCAGCAGCTTTACCGGGACAGGGGGCGATGGCTACACCTTC; cdr3_aa: CASSFTGTGGDGYTF
d_call: NA; j_call: TRBJ2-2; v_call: TRBV6-1; clone_size: NA; cdr3_nt: TGTGCCAGCAGTGGGGGCAGGGGTGCCGGGGAGCTGTTTTTT; cdr3_aa: CASSGGRGAGELFF
d_call: NA; j_call: TRBJ1-1; v_call: TRBV2; clone_size: NA; cdr3_nt: TGTGCCGGCATTGTGGGTAGCGAGGCTGAAGCTTTCTTT; cdr3_aa: CAGIVGSEAEAFF
d_call: NA; j_call: TRBJ2-7; v_call: TRBV29-1; clone_size: NA; cdr3_nt: TGCAGCGTTCCCGGGAATCCCTACGAGCAGTACTTC; cdr3_aa: CSVPGNPYEQYF
d_call: TRBD1; j_call: TRBJ1-2; v_call: TRBV28; clone_size: NA; cdr3_nt: TGTGCCAGCAGCCTAGGACAGGGCTATGGCTACACCTTC; cdr3_aa: CASSLGQGYGYTF
d_call: TRBD2; j_call: TRBJ2-1; v_call: TRBV9; clone_size: NA; cdr3_nt: TGTGCCAGCAGTCCCCCGCCAGCGGGGACTGAGCAGTTCTTC; cdr3_aa: CASSPPPAGTEQFF
d_call: TRBD2; j_call: TRBJ2-2; v_call: TRBV5-5; clone_size: NA; cdr3_nt: TGTGCCAGCAGCTTGGTCGGAGGGCAGCGGGGAGGGTCGGGAGAGCTGTTTTTT; cdr3_aa: CASSLVGGQRGGSGELFF
d_call: NA; j_call: TRBJ1-5; v_call: TRBV4-1; clone_size: NA; cdr3_nt: TGCGCCAGCAGCCATCAGGGCCTGTCACATCAGCCCCAGCATTTT; cdr3_aa: CASSHQGLSHQPQHF
d_call: NA; j_call: TRBJ2-7; v_call: TRBV4-1; clone_size: NA; cdr3_nt: TGCGCCAGCAGCCAAGAAGCGGGACAACAGTACTTC; cdr3_aa: CASSQEAGQQYF
d_call: TRBD2; j_call: TRBJ2-4; v_call: TRBV4-1; clone_size: NA; cdr3_nt: TGCGCCAGCAGCCCGGGACTAGCGGGAGGGCTAGCCAAAAACATTCAGTACTTC; cdr3_aa: CASSPGLAGGLAKNIQYF
d_call: NA; j_call: TRBJ2-7; v_call: TRBV2; clone_size: NA; cdr3_nt: TGTGCCAGCAGTCCACTCACCTACGAGCAGTACTTC; cdr3_aa: CASSPLTYEQYF
d_call: TRBD2; j_call: TRBJ2-5; v_call: TRBV30; clone_size: NA; cdr3_nt: TGTGCCGGGCGGACTAGCGGGGCGGAGACCCAGTACTTC; cdr3_aa: CAGRTSGAETQYF
d_call: TRBD2; j_call: TRBJ2-1; v_call: TRBV9; clone_size: NA; cdr3_nt: TGTGCCAGCAGCGCATATCTAGCGGGGGGGTACAATGAGCAGTTCTTC; cdr3_aa: CASSAYLAGGYNEQFF
d_call: TRBD2; j_call: TRBJ2-1; v_call: TRBV19; clone_size: NA; cdr3_nt: TGTGCCAGTAGTACTTTACTAGCGGGGGGGGACAATGAGCAGTTCTTC; cdr3_aa: CASSTLLAGGDNEQFF
d_call: NA; j_call: TRBJ2-7; v_call: TRBV9; clone_size: NA; cdr3_nt: TGTGCCAGCAGCGTAGCTCAGAACAGGGTCCACGAGCAGTACTTC; cdr3_aa: CASSVAQNRVHEQYF
d_call: TRBD1; j_call: TRBJ2-7; v_call: TRBV28; clone_size: NA; cdr3_nt: TGTGCCAGCAGTTCCCCCGGGACAGGCTACGAGCAGTACTTC; cdr3_aa: CASSSPGTGYEQYF